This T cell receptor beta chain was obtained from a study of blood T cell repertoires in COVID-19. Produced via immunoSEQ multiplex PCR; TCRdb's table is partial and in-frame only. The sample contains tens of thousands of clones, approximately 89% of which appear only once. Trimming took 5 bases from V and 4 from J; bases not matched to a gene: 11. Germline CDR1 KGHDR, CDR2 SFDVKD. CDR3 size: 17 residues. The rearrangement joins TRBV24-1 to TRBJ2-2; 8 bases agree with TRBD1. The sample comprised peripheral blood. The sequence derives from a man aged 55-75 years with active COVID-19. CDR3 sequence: CATSAVQGASFTGELFF. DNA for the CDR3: TGTGCCACCAGTGCGGTTCAGGGGGCATCGTTCACCGGGGAGCTGTTTTTT.